The text below deals with one T cell receptor (beta chain). The antigen remains undetermined. One end of the junction varies from germline; a read error may be responsible. TCR beta CDR3 regions were amplified from RNA transcripts. The study used the HTBI primer set for a first-round RT-PCR of the TCR CDR3. TCRdb passed the multiplex PCR reads through MiXCR, listing each CDR3 protein once. Of roughly 500,000 distinct CDR3 sequences in the sample, around 43% were seen once. Patients with uncontrolled infections, other autoimmune diseases, pregnancy or lactation were excluded. The data stem from a study of T cells in Graves' hyperthyroidism and ophthalmopathy. Study results and limitations: A median roughly six months before onset, the model predicted ophthalmopathy. Most thyroid clonotypes expanded above 0.001 were also detected in blood.

CDR3 length: 13 residues. Germline V lookup: CDR1 SEHNR, CDR2 FQNEAQ (reference sequence). The specimen sequenced was peripheral blood or thyroid tissue (not recorded which). The receptor was isolated from an adult woman with Graves' disease, either hyperthyroidism or ophthalmopathy (not recorded which). V usage is TRBV7-9 and J usage is TRBJ1-2; D is undetermined. The CDR3 nucleotides read TGTGCCAGCAGCCCATTGGGCCTCTATGGTTACACCTTC. This codes for CASSPLGLYGYTF.